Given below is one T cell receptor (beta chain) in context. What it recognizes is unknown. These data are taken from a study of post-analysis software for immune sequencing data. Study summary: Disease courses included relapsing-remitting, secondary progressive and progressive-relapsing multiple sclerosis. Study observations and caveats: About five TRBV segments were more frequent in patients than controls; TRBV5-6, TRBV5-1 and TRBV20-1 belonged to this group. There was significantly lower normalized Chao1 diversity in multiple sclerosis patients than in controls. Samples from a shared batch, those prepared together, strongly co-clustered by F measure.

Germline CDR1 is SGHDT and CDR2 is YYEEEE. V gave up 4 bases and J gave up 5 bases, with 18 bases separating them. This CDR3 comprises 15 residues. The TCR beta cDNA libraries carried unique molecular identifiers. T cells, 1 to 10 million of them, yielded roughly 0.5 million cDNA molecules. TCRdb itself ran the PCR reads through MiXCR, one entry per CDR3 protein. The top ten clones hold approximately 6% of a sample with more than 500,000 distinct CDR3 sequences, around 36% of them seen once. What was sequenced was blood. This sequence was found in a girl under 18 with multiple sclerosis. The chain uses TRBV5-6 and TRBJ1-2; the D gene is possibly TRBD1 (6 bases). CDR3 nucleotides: TGTGCCAGCAGCCTAAAGGACAGCGTTTTTTATGGCTACACCTTC. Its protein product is CASSLKDSVFYGYTF.